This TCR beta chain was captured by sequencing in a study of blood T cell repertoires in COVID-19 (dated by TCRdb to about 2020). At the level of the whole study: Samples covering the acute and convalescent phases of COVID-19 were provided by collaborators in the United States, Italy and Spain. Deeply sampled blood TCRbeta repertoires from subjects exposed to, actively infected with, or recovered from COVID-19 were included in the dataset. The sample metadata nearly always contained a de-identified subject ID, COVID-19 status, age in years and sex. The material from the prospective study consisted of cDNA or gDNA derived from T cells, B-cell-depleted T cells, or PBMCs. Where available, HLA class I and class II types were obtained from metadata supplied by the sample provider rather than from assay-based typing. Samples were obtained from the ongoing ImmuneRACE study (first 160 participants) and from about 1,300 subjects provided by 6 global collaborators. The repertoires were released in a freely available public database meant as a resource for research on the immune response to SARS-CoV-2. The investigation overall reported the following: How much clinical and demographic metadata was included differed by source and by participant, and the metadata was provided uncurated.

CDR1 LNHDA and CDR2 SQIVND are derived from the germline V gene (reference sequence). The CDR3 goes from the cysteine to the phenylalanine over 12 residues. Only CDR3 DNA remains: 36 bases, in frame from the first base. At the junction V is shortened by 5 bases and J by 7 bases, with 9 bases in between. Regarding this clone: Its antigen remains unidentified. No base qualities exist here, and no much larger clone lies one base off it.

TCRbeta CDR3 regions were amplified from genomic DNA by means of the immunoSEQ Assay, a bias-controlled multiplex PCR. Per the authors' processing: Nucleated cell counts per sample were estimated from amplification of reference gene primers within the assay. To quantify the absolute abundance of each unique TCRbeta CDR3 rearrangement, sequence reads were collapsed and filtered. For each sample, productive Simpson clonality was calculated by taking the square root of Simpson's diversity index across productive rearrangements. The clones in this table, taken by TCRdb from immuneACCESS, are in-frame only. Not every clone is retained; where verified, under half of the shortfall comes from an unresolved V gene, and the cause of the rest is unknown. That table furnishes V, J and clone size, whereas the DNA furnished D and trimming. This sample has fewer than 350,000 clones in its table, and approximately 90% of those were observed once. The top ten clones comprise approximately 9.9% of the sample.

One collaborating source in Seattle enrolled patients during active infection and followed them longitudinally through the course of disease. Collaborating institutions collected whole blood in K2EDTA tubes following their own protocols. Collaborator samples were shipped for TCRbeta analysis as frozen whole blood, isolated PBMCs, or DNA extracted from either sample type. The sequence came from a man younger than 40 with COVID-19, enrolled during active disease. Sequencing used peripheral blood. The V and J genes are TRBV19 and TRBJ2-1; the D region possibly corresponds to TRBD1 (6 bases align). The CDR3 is CASSRQGNEQFF. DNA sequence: TGTGCCAGTAGTCGGCAGGGGAATGAGCAGTTCTTC.